This T cell receptor (beta chain) was obtained from a study of OX40 agonist ivuxolimab in advanced cancers. Across the whole study: A mean age of approximately 58 years, range roughly 20 to 85, was recorded, and approximately 85% were male.

Sequencing used immunoSEQ multiplex PCR; TCRdb keeps in-frame clones, though not all of them. Here the sample spans roughly 75,000 clones, approximately 82% being singletons. V shed 1 base and J shed 7 bases, with 13 bases lying between them. The germline V gene encodes CDR1 SGHAT and CDR2 FQNNGV. CDR3 length equals 14 residues. Sequencing was performed on CD4+ or CD8+ T cells sorted from blood, taken in a trial of the OX40 agonist ivuxolimab. The chain employs TRBV11-2 and TRBJ1-1; no reliable D call. This TCR was sampled from an adult with an advanced solid tumor such as melanoma, head and neck, liver or kidney cancer. The CDR3 DNA follows: TGTGCCAGCAGCTTAGGGTTAGGGTGGGGTGAAGCTTTCTTT. Translation gives CASSLGLGWGEAFF.